This is a list of T cell receptor beta chains from one sample in a study of cytomegalovirus exposure and HLA in healthy donors. Measured with immunoSEQ multiplex PCR; TCRdb has only the in-frame clones, and not every one. The sample contains about 180,000 clones, 85% of which appear only once. Sequencing was done on a sample of PBMCs. Every receptor here comes from a boy younger than 10 in good health and CMV-seronegative. Both conserved end residues are part of each CDR3. The order of the fields is CDR3 length, D gene, V gene, J gene, clone size, CDR3 DNA, CDR3 protein. The D gene is left open where the match is weak. Not every row has a clone size; where given, it reads once, few, many or a size class.

CDR3 length: 16; D gene: TRBD1; V gene: TRBV5-1; J gene: TRBJ2-2; clone size: NA; CDR3 DNA: TGCGCCAGCAAGTTGTCAGGGGGTTATGGCACCGGGGAGCTGTTTTTT; CDR3 protein: CASKLSGGYGTGELFF
CDR3 length: 17; D gene: TRBD1; V gene: TRBV18; J gene: TRBJ2-2; clone size: NA; CDR3 DNA: TGTGCCAGCTCACTTGATCTGACAGGGGTCAACACCGGGGAGCTGTTTTTT; CDR3 protein: CASSLDLTGVNTGELFF
CDR3 length: 11; D gene: TRBD2; V gene: TRBV6-6; J gene: TRBJ2-7; clone size: NA; CDR3 DNA: TGTGCCAGCGGCGGGGGCTACGAGCAGTACTTC; CDR3 protein: CASGGGYEQYF
CDR3 length: 17; D gene: TRBD1; V gene: TRBV28; J gene: TRBJ2-3; clone size: NA; CDR3 DNA: TGTGCCAGCAGTTTGTTGGGACAGGGAAGTGGAAGAGATACGCAGTATTTT; CDR3 protein: CASSLLGQGSGRDTQYF
CDR3 length: 15; D gene: NA; V gene: TRBV7-9; J gene: TRBJ2-3; clone size: NA; CDR3 DNA: TGTGCCAGCAGCTTTAAAAGGGACAACACAGATACGCAGTATTTT; CDR3 protein: CASSFKRDNTDTQYF
CDR3 length: 15; D gene: TRBD2; V gene: TRBV7-6; J gene: TRBJ2-3; clone size: NA; CDR3 DNA: TGTGCCAGCAGCACTTTAGCGGGGGACGCAGATACGCAGTATTTT; CDR3 protein: CASSTLAGDADTQYF
CDR3 length: 13; D gene: NA; V gene: TRBV30; J gene: TRBJ1-5; clone size: NA; CDR3 DNA: TGTGCCTGGAGTGGATCAAGCGGTCAGCCCCAGCATTTT; CDR3 protein: CAWSGSSGQPQHF
CDR3 length: 13; D gene: TRBD1; V gene: TRBV6-5; J gene: TRBJ2-2; clone size: NA; CDR3 DNA: TGTGCCAGCAGTTTTCAGGGGGCCGGGGAGCTGTTTTTT; CDR3 protein: CASSFQGAGELFF
CDR3 length: 12; D gene: NA; V gene: TRBV5-4; J gene: TRBJ2-3; clone size: once; CDR3 DNA: TGTGCCAGCAGCTTGGACGGAGATACGCAGTATTTT; CDR3 protein: CASSLDGDTQYF
CDR3 length: 17; D gene: NA; V gene: TRBV15; J gene: TRBJ1-1; clone size: NA; CDR3 DNA: TGTGCCACCAGCAGACCACCTATACAGGGTCTGAACACTGAAGCTTTCTTT; CDR3 protein: CATSRPPIQGLNTEAFF
CDR3 length: 15; D gene: TRBD1; V gene: TRBV2; J gene: TRBJ2-4; clone size: NA; CDR3 DNA: TGTGCCAGCAGCACAGGGGCACTAGCCAAAAACATTCAGTACTTC; CDR3 protein: CASSTGALAKNIQYF
CDR3 length: 16; D gene: NA; V gene: TRBV5-1; J gene: TRBJ2-1; clone size: NA; CDR3 DNA: TGCGCCAGCAGCCCCGGCCCCCAGCGGGCCTACAATGAGCAGTTCTTC; CDR3 protein: CASSPGPQRAYNEQFF
CDR3 length: 14; D gene: TRBD1; V gene: TRBV30; J gene: TRBJ1-2; clone size: few; CDR3 DNA: TGTGCCTGGAGTGCGGACAGGGGGTACTATGGCTACACCTTC; CDR3 protein: CAWSADRGYYGYTF
CDR3 length: 14; D gene: TRBD2; V gene: TRBV2; J gene: TRBJ2-2; clone size: NA; CDR3 DNA: TGTGCCGGAGGACTAGCGGGAAACACCGGGGAGCTGTTTTTT; CDR3 protein: CAGGLAGNTGELFF
CDR3 length: 15; D gene: TRBD1; V gene: TRBV7-9; J gene: TRBJ2-7; clone size: NA; CDR3 DNA: TGTGCCAGCAGCCCCCGGACAGGGAGGAACTACGAGCAGTACTTC; CDR3 protein: CASSPRTGRNYEQYF
CDR3 length: 15; D gene: TRBD2; V gene: TRBV9; J gene: TRBJ2-2; clone size: NA; CDR3 DNA: TGTGCCAGCAGCCCTAGCGGGGCGAACACCGGGGAGCTGTTTTTT; CDR3 protein: CASSPSGANTGELFF
CDR3 length: 15; D gene: TRBD1; V gene: TRBV27; J gene: TRBJ1-1; clone size: NA; CDR3 DNA: TGTGCCAGCAGTTCGAGGGGGACAGAAAACACTGAAGCTTTCTTT; CDR3 protein: CASSSRGTENTEAFF
CDR3 length: 17; D gene: NA; V gene: TRBV27; J gene: TRBJ1-6; clone size: once; CDR3 DNA: TGTGCCAGCAGTTTATCCCCCAGAGGACTCTATAATTCACCCCTCCACTTT; CDR3 protein: CASSLSPRGLYNSPLHF
CDR3 length: 15; D gene: NA; V gene: TRBV9; J gene: TRBJ2-6; clone size: few; CDR3 DNA: TGTGCCAGCAGCGTCCCCGGGGCTGGGGCCAACGTCCTGACTTTC; CDR3 protein: CASSVPGAGANVLTF
CDR3 length: 15; D gene: TRBD1; V gene: TRBV2; J gene: TRBJ1-6; clone size: NA; CDR3 DNA: TGTGCCAGCAGTGAAACGACAGGGTATAATTCACCCCTCCACTTT; CDR3 protein: CASSETTGYNSPLHF
CDR3 length: 15; D gene: NA; V gene: TRBV18; J gene: TRBJ2-7; clone size: NA; CDR3 DNA: TGTGCCAGCTCACCTACAGGGTCCTCCACCTACGAGCAGTACTTC; CDR3 protein: CASSPTGSSTYEQYF
CDR3 length: 15; D gene: TRBD1; V gene: TRBV28; J gene: TRBJ1-3; clone size: NA; CDR3 DNA: TGTGCCAGCAGGCCCAGGGGGCTCATTGGAAACACCATATATTTT; CDR3 protein: CASRPRGLIGNTIYF
CDR3 length: 18; D gene: TRBD1; V gene: TRBV28; J gene: TRBJ2-2; clone size: NA; CDR3 DNA: TGTGCCAGCAGCCCATTTCCCCGGGACAGGGGATTGACCGGGGAGCTGTTTTTT; CDR3 protein: CASSPFPRDRGLTGELFF
CDR3 length: 15; D gene: TRBD2; V gene: TRBV6-5; J gene: TRBJ2-3; clone size: NA; CDR3 DNA: TGTGCCAGCAGTTACAGCGGGGATCGTCCAGATACGCAGTATTTT; CDR3 protein: CASSYSGDRPDTQYF
CDR3 length: 14; D gene: NA; V gene: TRBV6-5; J gene: TRBJ1-1; clone size: NA; CDR3 DNA: TGTGCCAGCACCTTGGGGGGGAGGAGGACTGAAGCTTTCTTT; CDR3 protein: CASTLGGRRTEAFF
CDR3 length: 17; D gene: NA; V gene: TRBV7-6; J gene: TRBJ1-1; clone size: NA; CDR3 DNA: TGTGCCAGCAGCTCCGGCCCCCTTGGACAGAGAAACACTGAAGCTTTCTTT; CDR3 protein: CASSSGPLGQRNTEAFF
CDR3 length: 15; D gene: NA; V gene: TRBV7-8; J gene: TRBJ2-2; clone size: NA; CDR3 DNA: TGTGCCAGCAGCCCTCGCGGGGGCAACACCGGGGAGCTGTTTTTT; CDR3 protein: CASSPRGGNTGELFF
CDR3 length: 14; D gene: NA; V gene: TRBV18; J gene: TRBJ1-1; clone size: few; CDR3 DNA: TGTGCCAGCTCACCAATAGTACCCGGGACAGAAGCTTTCTTT; CDR3 protein: CASSPIVPGTEAFF
CDR3 length: 15; D gene: TRBD2; V gene: TRBV4-2; J gene: TRBJ2-5; clone size: NA; CDR3 DNA: TGTGCCAGCAGCCGCCTAGCGGGGGTGGGTGAGACCCAGCACTTC; CDR3 protein: CASSRLAGVGETQHF
CDR3 length: 12; D gene: TRBD2; V gene: TRBV7-9; J gene: TRBJ2-5; clone size: NA; CDR3 DNA: TGTTCCAGCAGCCCCGGGGGGGGGACCCAGTACTTC; CDR3 protein: CSSSPGGGTQYF
CDR3 length: 18; D gene: TRBD2; V gene: TRBV11-2; J gene: TRBJ2-1; clone size: NA; CDR3 DNA: TGTGCCAGCAGCTCAGGGACTAGCGGGGGGGCCCTCTCGAATGAGCAGTTCTTC; CDR3 protein: CASSSGTSGGALSNEQFF
CDR3 length: 14; D gene: TRBD1; V gene: TRBV7-9; J gene: TRBJ2-7; clone size: NA; CDR3 DNA: TGTGCCAGCAGCGCACTATGGACAGGGTACGAGCAGTACTTC; CDR3 protein: CASSALWTGYEQYF
CDR3 length: 14; D gene: TRBD1; V gene: TRBV5-1; J gene: TRBJ1-2; clone size: NA; CDR3 DNA: TGCGCCAGCAGCTTTCAGGGGGCTGACTATGGCTACACCTTC; CDR3 protein: CASSFQGADYGYTF
CDR3 length: 18; D gene: TRBD1; V gene: TRBV7-7; J gene: TRBJ1-4; clone size: NA; CDR3 DNA: TGTGCCAGCAGCTGTACACTGACAGGGCCCTTAGGTGATGAAAAACTGTTTTTT; CDR3 protein: CASSCTLTGPLGDEKLFF
CDR3 length: 14; D gene: NA; V gene: TRBV13; J gene: TRBJ1-1; clone size: NA; CDR3 DNA: TGTGCCAGCAGCCAGACATTCGCGAACACTGAAGCTTTCTTT; CDR3 protein: CASSQTFANTEAFF
CDR3 length: 12; D gene: NA; V gene: TRBV6-6; J gene: TRBJ2-5; clone size: NA; CDR3 DNA: TGTGCCAGCAGTTACTCTCGAGAGACCCAGTACTTC; CDR3 protein: CASSYSRETQYF
CDR3 length: 15; D gene: TRBD1; V gene: TRBV6-5; J gene: TRBJ1-1; clone size: NA; CDR3 DNA: TGTGCCAGCAGTACACCCGGGACAGGGAACACTGAAGCTTTCTTT; CDR3 protein: CASSTPGTGNTEAFF
CDR3 length: 13; D gene: NA; V gene: TRBV6-1; J gene: TRBJ2-1; clone size: NA; CDR3 DNA: TGTGCCAGCAGCAGGGACTCCTACAATGAGCAGTTCTTC; CDR3 protein: CASSRDSYNEQFF
CDR3 length: 16; D gene: NA; V gene: TRBV11-3; J gene: TRBJ1-1; clone size: once; CDR3 DNA: TGTGCCAGCACCCTTAAGGATCAGGGGATGAACACTGAAGCTTTCTTT; CDR3 protein: CASTLKDQGMNTEAFF
CDR3 length: 15; D gene: TRBD2; V gene: TRBV5-6; J gene: TRBJ2-1; clone size: NA; CDR3 DNA: TGTGCCAGCAGCTTGGGGCTAGCGGTGGGGGACGAGCAGTTCTTC; CDR3 protein: CASSLGLAVGDEQFF
CDR3 length: 14; D gene: TRBD1; V gene: TRBV28; J gene: TRBJ1-2; clone size: NA; CDR3 DNA: TGTGCCAGCAGTTTTGACAGGGAGAACTATGGCTACACCTTC; CDR3 protein: CASSFDRENYGYTF
CDR3 length: 17; D gene: TRBD2; V gene: TRBV5-4; J gene: TRBJ2-5; clone size: NA; CDR3 DNA: TGTGCCAGCAGCTTGGATCCTAGCGGGGGGGCCATGGAGACCCAGTACTTC; CDR3 protein: CASSLDPSGGAMETQYF
CDR3 length: 13; D gene: NA; V gene: TRBV28; J gene: TRBJ1-1; clone size: few; CDR3 DNA: TGTGCCAGTGGGGCAGGGAAGGTCGCTGAAGCTTTCTTT; CDR3 protein: CASGAGKVAEAFF
CDR3 length: 16; D gene: TRBD2; V gene: TRBV5-1; J gene: TRBJ2-1; clone size: NA; CDR3 DNA: TGCGCCAGCAGCTTAAAGGGACTAGGGGATTACAATGAGCAGTTCTTC; CDR3 protein: CASSLKGLGDYNEQFF
CDR3 length: 15; D gene: NA; V gene: TRBV28; J gene: TRBJ2-2; clone size: NA; CDR3 DNA: TGTGCCAGCAGCCTACCCGGGAGTAGAACCGGGGAGCTGTTTTTT; CDR3 protein: CASSLPGSRTGELFF
CDR3 length: 13; D gene: NA; V gene: TRBV18; J gene: TRBJ2-1; clone size: NA; CDR3 DNA: TGTGCCAGCTCACCAAACGACAGTAATGAGCAGTTCTTC; CDR3 protein: CASSPNDSNEQFF
CDR3 length: 13; D gene: NA; V gene: TRBV19; J gene: TRBJ2-7; clone size: NA; CDR3 DNA: TGTGCCAGTAGTATAGAGAGGTCCTACGAGCAGTACTTC; CDR3 protein: CASSIERSYEQYF
CDR3 length: 14; D gene: TRBD2; V gene: TRBV25-1; J gene: TRBJ2-4; clone size: NA; CDR3 DNA: TGTGCCAGCAGCGGGAGCGGGAGGGCAAACATTCAGTACTTC; CDR3 protein: CASSGSGRANIQYF
CDR3 length: 14; D gene: TRBD2; V gene: TRBV7-2; J gene: TRBJ2-5; clone size: NA; CDR3 DNA: TGTGCCAGCAGCCCGGGACTAGTCGAGGAGACCCAGTACTTC; CDR3 protein: CASSPGLVEETQYF
CDR3 length: 15; D gene: TRBD1; V gene: TRBV5-1; J gene: TRBJ1-1; clone size: NA; CDR3 DNA: TGCGCCAGCAGCCACGGACAGGGGGAGGAAAATGAAGCTTTCTTT; CDR3 protein: CASSHGQGEENEAFF
CDR3 length: 12; D gene: NA; V gene: TRBV14; J gene: TRBJ2-5; clone size: NA; CDR3 DNA: TGTGCCAGCAGCCCAGGGGAAGAGACCCAGTACTTC; CDR3 protein: CASSPGEETQYF